The 4 T cell receptor beta chains reported below all come from one sample, sequenced in a study of CD8 T cells in ankylosing spondylitis. TCRdb analysed the 5' RACE reads with MiXCR anew, one entry per CDR3 protein. The top ten hold roughly 5% of the sample, which has around 88,000 distinct CDR3 sequences, roughly 9.6% seen once. The sample comprised blood, either unsorted or a sorted T cell fraction (not recorded which). These receptors all come from a male donor with ankylosing spondylitis or in good health (not recorded which).

Many counts were recorded for this clonotype. CDR3 bases: TGTGCCAGCAAGGGGACTAGCGGGGGCCAAGAGACCCAGTACTTC. Its protein is CASKGTSGGQETQYF. The V and J genes are TRBV28 and TRBJ2-5; TRBD2 agrees at 14 bases. The junction had 2 bases not matched to a gene; V was cut back by 7 bases and J by 1 base. The CDR3 length is 15 residues. Germline V CDR1 and CDR2: MDHEN, SYDVKM.

This clonotype appeared many times. V and J are TRBV12-5 and TRBJ2-1, with a possible D match to TRBD2 (6 bases). The CDR3 spans 12 residues. V gave up 0 bases and J gave up 16 bases, with 13 bases separating them. CDR1 is LGHNT and CDR2 is FRNRAP in the germline V gene. The CDR3 region is CASGLVTGDLFF. The CDR3 nucleotides read TGTGCTAGTGGTTTGGTAACGGGGGACTTATTCTTC.

This clonotype has ten or more counts. V and J are TRBV29-1 and TRBJ2-4; 8 bases agree with TRBD1. The germline V gene has CDR1 SQVTM and CDR2 ANQGSEA. J gave up 1 base and V 4 bases, and 3 bases lay outside the gene matches. CDR3 length equals 14 residues. CDR3 nucleotides: TGCAGCGTTGCAGGGGGCCTCGCCAAAAACATTCAGTACTTC. Encoded protein: CSVAGGLAKNIQYF. Supplemented by reference TRBV29-1 and TRBJ2-4, the full variable domain reads SAVISQKPSRDICQRGTSLTIQCQVDSQVTMMFWYRQQPGQSLTLIATANQGSEATYESGFVIDKFPISRPNLTFSTLTVSNMSPEDSSIYLCSVAGGLAKNIQYFGAGTRLSVL.

This clonotype appeared many times. This rearrangement joins TRBV12-3 or TRBV12-4 to TRBJ2-7; 7 nucleotides agree with TRBD1. The CDR3 length is 14 residues. V gave up 3 bases and J gave up 2 bases; unmatched junction bases: 4. CDR3 in DNA: TGTGCCAGCAGTTTTCGACAGGGTCCCTACGAGCAGTACTTC. Translating gives CASSFRQGPYEQYF.